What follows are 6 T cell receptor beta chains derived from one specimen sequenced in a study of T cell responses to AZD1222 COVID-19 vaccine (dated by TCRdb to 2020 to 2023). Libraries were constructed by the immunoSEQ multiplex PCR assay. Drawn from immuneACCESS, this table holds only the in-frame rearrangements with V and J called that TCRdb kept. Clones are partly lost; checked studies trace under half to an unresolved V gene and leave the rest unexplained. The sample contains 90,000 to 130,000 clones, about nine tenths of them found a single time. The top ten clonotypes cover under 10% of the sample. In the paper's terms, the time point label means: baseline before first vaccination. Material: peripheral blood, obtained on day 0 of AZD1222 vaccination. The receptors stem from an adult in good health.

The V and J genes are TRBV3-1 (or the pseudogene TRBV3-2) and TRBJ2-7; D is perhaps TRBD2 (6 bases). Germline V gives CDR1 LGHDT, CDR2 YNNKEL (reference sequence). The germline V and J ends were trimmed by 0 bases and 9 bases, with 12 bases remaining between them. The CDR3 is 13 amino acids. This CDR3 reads CASSQDGSRGQYF. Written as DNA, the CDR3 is TGTGCCAGCAGCCAAGACGGGAGCCGAGGGCAGTACTTC.

The CDR3 reads CASSLVGPSSYNEQFF. The CDR3 coding sequence is TGTGCCAGCAGCCTTGTCGGACCGAGCTCCTACAATGAGCAGTTCTTC. The V and J genes are TRBV11-2 and TRBJ2-1, with unresolved D. Trimming took 5 bases from V and 0 from J, leaving 14 bases between them. Germline lookup yields CDR1 SGHAT and CDR2 FQNNGV. The CDR3 contains 16 residues.

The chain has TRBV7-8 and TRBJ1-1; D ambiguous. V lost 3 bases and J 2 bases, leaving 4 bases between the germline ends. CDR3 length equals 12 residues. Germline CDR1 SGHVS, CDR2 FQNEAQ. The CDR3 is CASSFQNTEAFF. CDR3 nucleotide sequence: TGTGCCAGCAGCTTCCAAAACACTGAAGCTTTCTTT.

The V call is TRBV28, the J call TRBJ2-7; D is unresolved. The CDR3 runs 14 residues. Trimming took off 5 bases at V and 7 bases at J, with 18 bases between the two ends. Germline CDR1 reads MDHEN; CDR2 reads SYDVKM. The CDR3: CASSPRLDGGEQYF. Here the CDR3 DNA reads TGTGCCAGCAGTCCTCGACTGGACGGTGGGGAGCAGTACTTC.

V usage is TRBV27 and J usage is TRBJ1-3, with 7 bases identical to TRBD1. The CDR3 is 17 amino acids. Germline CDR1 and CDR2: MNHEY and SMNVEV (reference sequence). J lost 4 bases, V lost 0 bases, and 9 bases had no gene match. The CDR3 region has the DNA TGTGCCAGCAGTTTATCCCCCGGACAGGCGCTGGGAAACACCATATATTTT. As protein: CASSLSPGQALGNTIYF.

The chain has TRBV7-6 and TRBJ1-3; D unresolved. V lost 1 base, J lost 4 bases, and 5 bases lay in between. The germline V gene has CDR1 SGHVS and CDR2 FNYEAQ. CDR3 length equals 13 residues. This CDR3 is CASSLVEGNTIYF. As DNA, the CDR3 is TGTGCCAGCAGCTTAGTTGAAGGAAACACCATATATTTT.